A selection of T cell receptor beta chains follows, all from one sample in a study of T cells in localized non-small cell lung cancer. TCRdb's copy holds only in-frame clones and misses some; the assay was immunoSEQ multiplex PCR. This table holds some 130,000 clones, 80% to 90% found once. Here the sequenced sample was peripheral blood, taken before any cancer treatment. The receptors stem from a female donor older than 55 with stage I lung adenocarcinoma. Each CDR3 is given with its conserved first and last residue. Each record gives: J gene, clone size, V gene, D gene, CDR3 DNA, CDR3 protein. The D gene is left open where the match is weak. The size entry is marked missing in some rows and otherwise reads once, few, many or a size class.

TRBJ2-5 | NA | TRBV7-9 | NA | TGTGCCAGCAGCTTAGACCGAGGATATCAAGAGACCCAGTACTTC | CASSLDRGYQETQYF
TRBJ2-7 | NA | TRBV10-3 | TRBD2 | TGTGCCATCAGCCCCGGACTAGCGGGAGATTACGAGCAGTACTTC | CAISPGLAGDYEQYF
TRBJ1-5 | NA | TRBV6-5 | TRBD1 | TGTGCCAGCAGACCGGGACAGGGCAATCAGCCCCAGCATTTT | CASRPGQGNQPQHF
TRBJ1-2 | NA | TRBV5-1 | TRBD1 | TGCGCCAGCAGCTCCAGGGACAGGGATGGGTCTGACGGCTACACCTTC | CASSSRDRDGSDGYTF
TRBJ2-5 | NA | TRBV28 | TRBD1 | TGTGCCAGCAGTAAGGGGACCGACAGGGCAGGAGAGACCCAGTACTTC | CASSKGTDRAGETQYF
TRBJ2-1 | once | TRBV27 | TRBD2 | TGTGCCAGCAGCTCTGCTAGCGGGAGGCTCGGGGAGCAGTTCTTC | CASSSASGRLGEQFF
TRBJ2-2 | NA | TRBV7-3 | NA | TGTGCCAGCAGCCCGAGAGGGAGTAACCCCGGGGAGCTGTTTTTT | CASSPRGSNPGELFF
TRBJ2-7 | NA | TRBV1 | NA | TGCACCAGCAGCCAAGTCTTAGCCTCCAACTACGAGCAGTACTTC | CTSSQVLASNYEQYF
TRBJ1-2 | NA | TRBV5-1 | NA | TGCGCCAGCAGCTTGGGGGGTAGCTATGGCTACACCTTC | CASSLGGSYGYTF
TRBJ2-7 | NA | TRBV9 | NA | TGTGCCAGCAGCGCCGCAGCGGGCGGCTACGAGCAGTACTTC | CASSAAAGGYEQYF
TRBJ1-1 | NA | TRBV7-9 | TRBD1 | TGTGCCAGCAGCCCGGACAGGGGAAGTGTTTGGGACACTGAAGCTTTCTTT | CASSPDRGSVWDTEAFF
TRBJ1-5 | few | TRBV30 | NA | TGTGCCTGGAGTCCCCTCCAGGGGTTTAGCAATCAGCCCCAGCATTTT | CAWSPLQGFSNQPQHF
TRBJ1-2 | many | TRBV5-4 | TRBD1 | TGTGCCAGCACCAGAGATCGGGACAGGGTAGGCGGCTACACCTTC | CASTRDRDRVGGYTF
TRBJ2-1 | few | TRBV7-3 | NA | TGTGCCAGCAGCGCACCCACTGGTGGGCAGTTCTTC | CASSAPTGGQFF
TRBJ2-7 | NA | TRBV7-3 | NA | TGTGCCAGCAGCTTACAACCATCCTACGAGCAGTACTTC | CASSLQPSYEQYF
TRBJ2-3 | NA | TRBV7-6 | NA | TGTGCCAGCAGCTTATCGGCTACCCCGAACCCAGATACGCAGTATTTT | CASSLSATPNPDTQYF
TRBJ2-1 | NA | TRBV6-6 | TRBD2 | TGTGCCAGCACCGGACTAGTGAGTGAGCAGTTCTTC | CASTGLVSEQFF
TRBJ1-4 | NA | TRBV5-1 | TRBD1 | TGCGCCAGCAGCTTGACGGGACAGATGACAACTAATGAAAAACTGTTTTTT | CASSLTGQMTTNEKLFF
TRBJ1-1 | NA | TRBV7-9 | NA | TGTGCCAGCAGCTCAAGGGGGGACACTGAAGCTTTCTTT | CASSSRGDTEAFF
TRBJ2-5 | NA | TRBV29-1 | NA | TGCAGCGTGGAACTCAAAGAAGAGACCCAGTACTTC | CSVELKEETQYF
TRBJ2-1 | NA | TRBV28 | NA | TGTGCCAGCAGTTTAAGTCCAGACAAGCAGTTCTTC | CASSLSPDKQFF
TRBJ2-3 | NA | TRBV30 | TRBD1 | TGTGCCGGACCCACAGGGGGAGGCACAGATACGCAGTATTTT | CAGPTGGGTDTQYF
TRBJ2-6 | NA | TRBV7-6 | NA | TGTGCCAGCAGCCCTCGACCCAACTCCGACTCTGGGGCCAACGTCCTGACTTTC | CASSPRPNSDSGANVLTF
TRBJ1-3 | NA | TRBV30 | NA | TGTGCCTGGGGGCCGGGAAACACCATATATTTT | CAWGPGNTIYF
TRBJ2-7 | few | TRBV25-1 | TRBD2 | TGTGCCAGCACCTCCCCGGGGGGAAGGAAGCAGTACTTC | CASTSPGGRKQYF
TRBJ1-4 | NA | TRBV2 | NA | TGTGCCAGCAGTGAAGCGCCAGTGGGGGTGTCGGGAACTTACGAAAAACTGTTTTTT | CASSEAPVGVSGTYEKLFF
TRBJ2-3 | NA | TRBV29-1 | NA | TGCAGCGCCGCGGGGCGGCTCACAGATACGCAGTATTTT | CSAAGRLTDTQYF
TRBJ1-2 | NA | TRBV28 | NA | TGTGCCAGCACGGCCCCACGACCAGTCAGCTACACCTTC | CASTAPRPVSYTF
TRBJ2-7 | NA | TRBV11-3 | TRBD1 | TGTGCCAGCAGCTTAACAGGGGGCGAGCAGTACTTC | CASSLTGGEQYF
TRBJ2-5 | NA | TRBV4-2 | TRBD2 | TGTGCCAGCAGCCAAGTACTGGGACTAGCGGGAGAGGAGACCCAGTACTTC | CASSQVLGLAGEETQYF
TRBJ1-3 | NA | TRBV6-4 | NA | TGTGCCAGCAGTCACATGAGGGCCTCTGGAAACACCATATATTTT | CASSHMRASGNTIYF
TRBJ1-2 | NA | TRBV7-9 | TRBD1 | TGTGCCAGCAGCTTAGTGGGACAGGTCTATGGCTACACCTTC | CASSLVGQVYGYTF
TRBJ2-7 | NA | TRBV5-6 | NA | TGTGCCAGCAGCCGGACAGCCTCCTACGAGCAGTACTTC | CASSRTASYEQYF
TRBJ2-2 | NA | TRBV19 | NA | TGTGCCAGTAGTTTCGATACCCAGGGTTTTACCGGGGAGCTGTTTTTT | CASSFDTQGFTGELFF
TRBJ2-2 | NA | TRBV5-3 | TRBD2 | TGTGCCAGAAGCCCCGCGACTAGCGGGGCTAACACCGGGGAGCTGTTTTTT | CARSPATSGANTGELFF
TRBJ2-5 | few | TRBV6-4 | TRBD1 | TGTGCCAGCAGCCCCGGAACAGGGGCGGGTTGGGAGACCCAGTACTTC | CASSPGTGAGWETQYF
TRBJ1-1 | NA | TRBV7-9 | NA | TGTGCCAGCAGCGCAAGCGTGGGGGGCTACACTGAAGCTTTCTTT | CASSASVGGYTEAFF
TRBJ2-2 | NA | TRBV7-6 | TRBD1 | TGTGCCAGCAGCCATGGCTCGGGACAGGGTGGCGGGGAGCTGTTTTTT | CASSHGSGQGGGELFF
TRBJ2-7 | once | TRBV12-5 | TRBD2 | TGTGCTAGTGGTTTAGCGGGAGTCCTCCCCCACGAGCAGTACTTC | CASGLAGVLPHEQYF
TRBJ2-1 | NA | TRBV30 | TRBD1 | TGTGCCTGGAGTGGGACAGGCGGCTATGAGCAGTTCTTC | CAWSGTGGYEQFF
TRBJ1-2 | NA | TRBV4-1 | NA | TGCGCCAGCAGCCAAGACCTCAGGGTCCGGTGGGCAGATGGCTACACCTTC | CASSQDLRVRWADGYTF
TRBJ2-5 | NA | TRBV28 | NA | TGTGCCAGCAGTTCTTCACCGGGCCTAGGAAGTATCGAAGAGACCCAGTACTTC | CASSSSPGLGSIEETQYF
TRBJ2-5 | NA | TRBV14 | NA | TGTGCCAGGAGAATGAAAGAGACCCAGTACTTC | CARRMKETQYF
TRBJ2-1 | NA | TRBV27 | NA | TGTGCCAGCAGGGGCTACAGAGCCTACTACAATGAGCAGTTCTTC | CASRGYRAYYNEQFF
TRBJ2-2 | NA | TRBV28 | TRBD2 | TGTGCCAGCAGTTTCCGGGGACTAGCGGGAGCGGGCGGGGAGCTGTTTTTT | CASSFRGLAGAGGELFF
TRBJ1-2 | NA | TRBV11-2 | NA | TGTGCCAGCAGCTTAGGACAGGTCCAAAACTATGGCTACACCTTC | CASSLGQVQNYGYTF
TRBJ2-3 | NA | TRBV27 | NA | TGTGCCAGCAGTTTAATCTCGGGTACGCAGTATTTT | CASSLISGTQYF
TRBJ2-3 | NA | TRBV27 | TRBD1 | TGTGCCACCGCTCAAGGGACAGACACGAGCACAGATACGCAGTATTTT | CATAQGTDTSTDTQYF
TRBJ1-3 | NA | TRBV9 | TRBD1 | TGTGCCAGCAGCGTAGCTACAGGGACAGGGGTTGGAAACACCATATATTTT | CASSVATGTGVGNTIYF
TRBJ2-5 | NA | TRBV4-2 | NA | TGTGCCAGCAGCCAAGAAAGTCCCCCTAGGGAGACCCAGTACTTC | CASSQESPPRETQYF
TRBJ1-3 | NA | TRBV28 | NA | TGTGCCAGCAGTTTACGTTCAGGAAACACCATATATTTT | CASSLRSGNTIYF
TRBJ1-2 | NA | TRBV7-3 | NA | TGTGCCAGCAGCTTAACCGGGACCGATAACTATGGCTACACCTTC | CASSLTGTDNYGYTF
TRBJ1-1 | many | TRBV2 | NA | TGTGCCAGCAGACAAGGACAAGGAGGGAACACTGAAGCTTTCTTT | CASRQGQGGNTEAFF
TRBJ2-7 | NA | TRBV29-1 | NA | TGCAGCGCAGGCAAGGGGTTCGGAGGCGAGCAGTACTTC | CSAGKGFGGEQYF
TRBJ2-3 | NA | TRBV6-1 | NA | TGTGCCAGCAGTGATTGGAGCACAGATACGCAGTATTTT | CASSDWSTDTQYF
TRBJ1-5 | NA | TRBV5-1 | NA | TGCGCCAGCAGCTTGGATGGGATAGGGGTTCAGCCCCAGCATTTT | CASSLDGIGVQPQHF
TRBJ2-1 | NA | TRBV5-1 | TRBD1 | TGCGCCAGCAGCATAACAGGGGGACTTGGGCAGTTCTTC | CASSITGGLGQFF
TRBJ1-2 | NA | TRBV7-2 | NA | TGTGCCAGCAGCTTAGTTTCTTCGTGGGCCCGAAAAAACTATGGCTACACCTTC | CASSLVSSWARKNYGYTF
TRBJ1-4 | few | TRBV19 | NA | TGTGCCAGTAGTCGAGGACAGACCGAGAATGAAAAACTGTTTTTT | CASSRGQTENEKLFF
TRBJ1-1 | NA | TRBV11-2 | NA | TGTGCCAGCAGCTTAGCCTCGGATGACACTGAAGCTTTCTTT | CASSLASDDTEAFF